This T cell receptor (beta chain) appears in the sequencing data of a study of metastatic and nonmetastatic thyroid tumors. Study findings and constraints: Malignant thyroid tumors reportedly exceeded benign nodules significantly in TCR beta diversity, with the difference appearing in blood and tumor.

Germline-derived CDR1 and CDR2 are SEHNR and FQNEAQ (reference sequence). V lost 6 bases, J lost 6 bases, and 3 bases stayed unmatched. This CDR3 contains 14 residues. Details on this clone: As yet, its antigen is unknown.

Patients had received no treatment of any kind before thyroid surgery. TCRdb used MiXCR to call clones anew from the PCR reads. The table has some 30,000 clones, about 19% seen once; the top ten hold roughly 8%. The sequencing sample was made of blood. The chain combines TRBV7-9 with TRBJ2-2; TRBD2 matches at 11 bases. The TCR comes from a female donor with papillary thyroid cancer or a benign thyroid nodule (not recorded which). Some clones in this sample may be carry-over from other donors' samples. The CDR3 here is CASSLAGGAGELFF. The CDR3 nucleotides read TGTGCCAGCAGTCTAGCGGGGGGCGCCGGGGAGCTGTTTTTT.